This entry describes one T cell receptor (beta chain). What it binds is unknown. Primers for the PCR totalled 60 Vbeta and 13 Jbeta. Sequencing used immunoSEQ multiplex PCR; TCRdb keeps in-frame clones, though not all of them. The table shows more than 130,000 clones, with approximately 80% occurring only once. This entry belongs to a study of cytomegalovirus exposure and HLA in healthy donors. Study conclusions and caveats: An apparent linkage of common viral pathogens to several of the most significant clusters emerged in a later analysis. Listed as cytomegalovirus-associated were 150 to 200 TCR beta chains. Across all donors, roughly uniform sequencing depth was an assumption of the presence/absence analyses. Associated with HLA alleles at 0.05 false discovery rate in a later analysis were some 18,000 TCR beta sequences.

V was trimmed by 3 bases and J by 8 bases, leaving 13 bases between them. Germline CDR1 reads LNHDA; CDR2 reads SQIVND (reference sequence). This CDR3 has 13 residues. Sequenced input: PBMCs. The rearrangement links TRBV19 to TRBJ1-2; D gene ambiguous. This receptor was identified in a woman in her forties or fifties in good health and CMV-seronegative. The CDR3 is CASSIRESGGYTF. Here the CDR3 DNA reads TGTGCCAGTAGTATTCGGGAGTCGGGCGGCTACACCTTC.